This T cell receptor (beta chain) was observed in a study of blood T cell repertoires in COVID-19. About the research overall: T cells, B-cell-depleted T cells, or PBMCs supplied cDNA or gDNA.

Data came from immunoSEQ multiplex PCR; TCRdb stores just in-frame clones and leaves some out. The sample lists some 380,000 clones; nearly 90% were seen once. The CDR3 runs to 16 residues. Losses at the gene ends were 0 bases for V and 8 bases for J; bases not matched to a gene: 10. The germline gives CDR1 SGDLS, CDR2 YYNGEE. The sequenced sample was peripheral blood. The clonotype comes from a man aged 18 to 30 with active or convalescent COVID-19. The chain has TRBV9 and TRBJ1-2, with TRBD1 identical over 10 bases. The CDR3 reads CASSVVGQGPGFGYTF. CDR3 DNA: TGTGCCAGCAGCGTAGTGGGACAGGGGCCTGGTTTCGGCTACACCTTC.